The TCR beta chain described here comes from a study of T-cell memory formation after mild COVID-19. On the study more broadly: Across donors, TCR clusters were largely donor specific. Findings of the study overall: Some responding clones appeared in pre-infection memory, suggesting cross-reactive memory joined. Contracting CD4+ clones sat mainly in CM and EM; CD8+ in EMRA.

This clonotype occurred many times. Antigen: not known. Libraries for TCRalpha and TCRbeta carried sample barcodes and unique molecular identifiers via 5'RACE. Each CDR3 protein is one row after TCRdb ran MiXCR on the 5' RACE reads. The sample has about 110,000 distinct CDR3 sequences, more than 15% seen once; the top ten hold 25% to 30%. Source material: PBMCs or a T cell subset sorted from them (not recorded which). This receptor was identified in an adult woman who had mild COVID-19 (a few samples of this study predate the infection). Cell type and time point are not known.

In DNA form, the CDR3 reads TGTGCCAGCAGTTTTCCGAGCGATCCAGATACGCAGTATTTT. Protein: CASSFPSDPDTQYF. The chain carries TRBV27 and TRBJ2-3, with D uncertain. Germline V lookup: CDR1 MNHEY, CDR2 SMNVEV (reference sequence). This CDR3 has 14 amino acids. The V gene lost 3 bases and the J gene lost 4 bases, with 11 bases spanning the gap.